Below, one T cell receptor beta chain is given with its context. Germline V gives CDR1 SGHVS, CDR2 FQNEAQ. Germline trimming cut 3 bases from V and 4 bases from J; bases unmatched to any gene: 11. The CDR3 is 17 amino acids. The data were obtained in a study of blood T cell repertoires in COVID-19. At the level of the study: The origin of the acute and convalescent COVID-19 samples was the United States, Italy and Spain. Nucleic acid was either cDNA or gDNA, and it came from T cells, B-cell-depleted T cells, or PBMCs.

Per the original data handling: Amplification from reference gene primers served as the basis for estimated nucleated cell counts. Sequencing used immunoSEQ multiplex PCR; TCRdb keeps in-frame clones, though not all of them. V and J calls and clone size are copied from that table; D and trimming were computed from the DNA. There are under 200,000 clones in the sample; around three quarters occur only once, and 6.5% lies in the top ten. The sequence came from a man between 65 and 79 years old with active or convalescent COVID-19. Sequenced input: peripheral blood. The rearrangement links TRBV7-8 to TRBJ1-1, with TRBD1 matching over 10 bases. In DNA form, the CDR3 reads TGTGCCAGCAGCTTTAGGGGTAGGGGGACAGGGGTCACTGAAGCTTTCTTT. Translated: CASSFRGRGTGVTEAFF.